The present TCR beta chain was sequenced within a study of blood T cell repertoires in COVID-19. Study-wide context: The samples span acute and convalescent COVID-19 from the United States, Italy and Spain. T cells, B-cell-depleted T cells, or PBMCs provided the cDNA or gDNA that served as material.

In terms of age and location, participants ranged from roughly 18 to 90 years and lived in fewer than 30 US areas. In assigning cohorts, the study relied on participant-reported clinical history. The CDR3 sequence is 13 residues long. The V gene's germline CDR1 is WNHNN and CDR2 SYGVQD (reference sequence). V lost 2 bases and J 13 bases, leaving 12 bases between the germline ends. Using immunoSEQ multiplex PCR, the repertoire was profiled, and TCRdb retains in-frame clones only, with some absent. The sample shows roughly 130,000 clones, approximately 86% of them seen only once. J is TRBJ1-6 and V is TRBV10-1; D remains ambiguous. This sequence originates from a woman aged 50 to 60 who had recovered from COVID-19. Material: PBMCs or T cells enriched from blood (not recorded which). The CDR3 DNA is TGCGCCAGCAGTGAGAGAGAGGGTAAGCCCCTCCACTTT. Its translation is CASSEREGKPLHF.